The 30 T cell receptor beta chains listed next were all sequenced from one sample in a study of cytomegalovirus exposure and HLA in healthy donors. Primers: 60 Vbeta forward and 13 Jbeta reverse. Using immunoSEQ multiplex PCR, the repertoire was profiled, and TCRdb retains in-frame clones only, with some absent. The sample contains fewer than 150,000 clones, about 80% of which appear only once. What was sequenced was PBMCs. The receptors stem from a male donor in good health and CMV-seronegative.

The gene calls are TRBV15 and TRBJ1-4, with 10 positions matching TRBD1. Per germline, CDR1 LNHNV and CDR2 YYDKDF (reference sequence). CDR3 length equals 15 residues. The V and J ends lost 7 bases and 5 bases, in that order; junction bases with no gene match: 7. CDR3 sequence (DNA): TGTGCCACCACTCCCCGACAGGGGGCAAATGAAAAACTGTTTTTT. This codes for CATTPRQGANEKLFF.

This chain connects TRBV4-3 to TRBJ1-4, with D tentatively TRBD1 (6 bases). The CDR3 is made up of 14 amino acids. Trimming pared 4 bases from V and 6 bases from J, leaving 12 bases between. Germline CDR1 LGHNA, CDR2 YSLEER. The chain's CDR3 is CASSPTGLDEKLFF. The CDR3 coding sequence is TGCGCCAGCAGCCCCACAGGGTTAGATGAAAAACTGTTTTTT.

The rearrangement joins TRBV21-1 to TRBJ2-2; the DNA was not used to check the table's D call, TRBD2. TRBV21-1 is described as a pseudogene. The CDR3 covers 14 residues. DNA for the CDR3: TGTGCCAGCAGCAAGGGGGGATACACCGGGGAGCTGTTTTTT. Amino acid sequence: CASSKGGYTGELFF.

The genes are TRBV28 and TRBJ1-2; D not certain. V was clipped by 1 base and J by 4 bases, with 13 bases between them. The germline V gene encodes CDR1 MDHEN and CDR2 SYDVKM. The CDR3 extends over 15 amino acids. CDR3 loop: CASSLLAVGSYGYTF. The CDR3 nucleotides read TGTGCCAGCAGTTTATTGGCTGTAGGGAGCTATGGCTACACCTTC.

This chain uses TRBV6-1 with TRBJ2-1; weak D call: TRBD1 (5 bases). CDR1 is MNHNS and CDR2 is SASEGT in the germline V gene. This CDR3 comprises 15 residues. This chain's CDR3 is CAVKTDIVSYNEQFF. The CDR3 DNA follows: TGTGCAGTAAAGACAGATATAGTCTCCTACAATGAGCAGTTCTTC.

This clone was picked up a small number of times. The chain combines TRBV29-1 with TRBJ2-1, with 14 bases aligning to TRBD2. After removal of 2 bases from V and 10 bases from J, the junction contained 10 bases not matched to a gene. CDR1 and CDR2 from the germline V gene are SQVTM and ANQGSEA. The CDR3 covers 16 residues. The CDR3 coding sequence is TGCAGCGTTGAAATGCGGACTAGCGGGGGGTTTTGGGAGCAGTTCTTC. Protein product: CSVEMRTSGGFWEQFF.

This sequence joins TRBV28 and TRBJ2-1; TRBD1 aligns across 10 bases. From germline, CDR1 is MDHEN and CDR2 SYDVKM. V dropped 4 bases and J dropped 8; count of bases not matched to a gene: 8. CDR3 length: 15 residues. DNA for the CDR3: TGTGCCAGCAGTTCGTCGGGACAGGGGAACCATGAGCAGTTCTTC. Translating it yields CASSSSGQGNHEQFF. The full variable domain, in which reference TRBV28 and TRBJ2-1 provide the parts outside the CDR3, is DVKVTQSSRYLVKRTGEKVFLECVQDMDHENMFWYRQDPGLGLRLIYFSYDVKMKEKGDIPEGYSVSREKKERFSLILESASTNQTSMYLCASSSSGQGNHEQFFGPGTRLTVL.

This CDR3 reads CASSILTGDQPQHF. The CDR3 coding sequence is TGTGCCAGTAGTATCCTCACAGGGGATCAGCCCCAGCATTTT. The V gene is TRBV19, the J gene TRBJ1-5, with 7 positions matching TRBD1. The CDR3 runs 14 residues. V dropped 3 bases and J dropped 5; count of bases not matched to a gene: 4. CDR1 and CDR2 from the germline V gene are LNHDA and SQIVND (reference sequence).

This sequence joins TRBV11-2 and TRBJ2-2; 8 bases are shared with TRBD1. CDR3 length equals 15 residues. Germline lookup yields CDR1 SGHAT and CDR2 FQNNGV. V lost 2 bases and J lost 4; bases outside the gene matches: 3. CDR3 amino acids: CASSLSTGATGELFF. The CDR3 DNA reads TGTGCCAGCAGCTTATCGACAGGGGCCACCGGGGAGCTGTTTTTT.

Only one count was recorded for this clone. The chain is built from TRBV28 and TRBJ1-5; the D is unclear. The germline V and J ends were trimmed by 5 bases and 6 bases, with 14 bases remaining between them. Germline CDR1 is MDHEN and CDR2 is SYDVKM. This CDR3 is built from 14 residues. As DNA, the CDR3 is TGTGCCAGCAGTCCCAACCCCGCGAGTCAGCCCCAGCATTTT. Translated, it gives CASSPNPASQPQHF.

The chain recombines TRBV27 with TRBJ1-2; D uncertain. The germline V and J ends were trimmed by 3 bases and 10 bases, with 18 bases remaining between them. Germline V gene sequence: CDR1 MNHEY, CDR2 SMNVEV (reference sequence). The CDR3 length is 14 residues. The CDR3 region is CASSFRGPLPYYTF. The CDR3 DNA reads TGTGCCAGCAGTTTCCGCGGGCCACTACCATACTACACCTTC.

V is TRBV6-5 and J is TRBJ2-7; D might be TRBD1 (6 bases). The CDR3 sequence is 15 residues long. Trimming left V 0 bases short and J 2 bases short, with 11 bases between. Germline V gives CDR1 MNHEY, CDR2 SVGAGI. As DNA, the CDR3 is TGTGCCAGCAGTTACTCTCGGACAGACACCTACGAGCAGTACTTC. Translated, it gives CASSYSRTDTYEQYF.

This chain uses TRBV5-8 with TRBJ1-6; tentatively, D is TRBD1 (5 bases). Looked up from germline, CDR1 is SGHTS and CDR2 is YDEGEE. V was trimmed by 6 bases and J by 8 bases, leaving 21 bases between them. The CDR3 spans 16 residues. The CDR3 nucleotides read TGTGCCAGCACCCCGGGTGTGGGGCGCGGTCATTCACCCCTCCACTTT. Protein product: CASTPGVGRGHSPLHF.

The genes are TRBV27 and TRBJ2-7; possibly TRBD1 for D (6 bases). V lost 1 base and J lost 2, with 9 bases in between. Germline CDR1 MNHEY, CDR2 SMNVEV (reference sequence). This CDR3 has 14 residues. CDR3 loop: CASSLLGQPYEQYF. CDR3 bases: TGTGCCAGCAGTTTATTAGGACAGCCCTACGAGCAGTACTTC.

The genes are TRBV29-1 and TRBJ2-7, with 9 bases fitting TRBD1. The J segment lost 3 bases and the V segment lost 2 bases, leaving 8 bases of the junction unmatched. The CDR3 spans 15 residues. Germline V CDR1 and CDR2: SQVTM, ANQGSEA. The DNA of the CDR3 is TGCAGCGTTGAACTGGGGGACAGGGAGGTCTACGAGCAGTACTTC. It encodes CSVELGDREVYEQYF.

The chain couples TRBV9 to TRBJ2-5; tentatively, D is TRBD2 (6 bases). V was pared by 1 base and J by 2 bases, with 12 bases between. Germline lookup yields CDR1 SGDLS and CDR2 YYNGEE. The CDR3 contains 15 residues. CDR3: CASSVNGGSQETQYF. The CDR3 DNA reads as TGTGCCAGCAGCGTAAACGGGGGTTCTCAAGAGACCCAGTACTTC.

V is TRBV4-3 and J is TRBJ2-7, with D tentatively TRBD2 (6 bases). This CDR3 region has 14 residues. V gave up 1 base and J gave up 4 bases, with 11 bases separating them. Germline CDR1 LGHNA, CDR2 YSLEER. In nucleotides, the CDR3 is TGCGCCAGCAGCCAAGGACTCGCGGGGTACGAGCAGTACTTC. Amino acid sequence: CASSQGLAGYEQYF.

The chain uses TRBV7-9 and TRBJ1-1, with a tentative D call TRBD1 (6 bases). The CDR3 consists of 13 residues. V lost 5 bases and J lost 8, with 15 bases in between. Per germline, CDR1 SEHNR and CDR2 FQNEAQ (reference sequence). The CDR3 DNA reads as TGTGCCAGCAGCCCGAACGACAGGTCCGAAGCTTTCTTT. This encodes CASSPNDRSEAFF.

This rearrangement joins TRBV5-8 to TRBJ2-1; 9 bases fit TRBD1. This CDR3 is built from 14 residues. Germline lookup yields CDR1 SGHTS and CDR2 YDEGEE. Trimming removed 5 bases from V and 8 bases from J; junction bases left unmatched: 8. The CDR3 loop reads CASRRGQGGDEQFF. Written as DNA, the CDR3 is TGTGCCAGCAGACGGGGACAGGGAGGGGATGAGCAGTTCTTC.

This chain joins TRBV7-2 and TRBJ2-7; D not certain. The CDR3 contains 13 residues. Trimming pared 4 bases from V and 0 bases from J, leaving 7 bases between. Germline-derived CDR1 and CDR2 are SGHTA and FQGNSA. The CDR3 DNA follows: TGTGCCAGCAGCTCCCTCAGCTCCTACGAGCAGTACTTC. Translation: CASSSLSSYEQYF.

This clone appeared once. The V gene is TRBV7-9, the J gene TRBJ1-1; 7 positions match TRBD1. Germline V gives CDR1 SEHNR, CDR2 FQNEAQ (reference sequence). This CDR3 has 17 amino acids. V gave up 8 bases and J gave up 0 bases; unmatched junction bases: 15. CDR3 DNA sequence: TGTGCCAGCGTGAAAAGGGACAGTTTCAAGATGAACACTGAAGCTTTCTTT. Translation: CASVKRDSFKMNTEAFF. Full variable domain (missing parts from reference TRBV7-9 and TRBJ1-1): DTGVSQNPRHKITKRGQNVTFRCDPISEHNRLYWYRQTLGQGPEFLTYFQNEAQLEKSRLLSDRFSAERPKGSFSTLEIQRTEQGDSAMYLCASVKRDSFKMNTEAFFGQGTRLTVV.

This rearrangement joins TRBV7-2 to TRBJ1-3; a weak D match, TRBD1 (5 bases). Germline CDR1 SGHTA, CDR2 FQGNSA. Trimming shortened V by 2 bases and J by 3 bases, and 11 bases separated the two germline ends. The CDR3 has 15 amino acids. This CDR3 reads CASSLWSRDGNTIYF. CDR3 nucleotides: TGTGCCAGCAGCTTATGGTCCAGGGATGGAAACACCATATATTTT. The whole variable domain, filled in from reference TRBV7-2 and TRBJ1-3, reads GAGVSQSPSNKVTEKGKDVELRCDPISGHTALYWYRQSLGQGLEFLIYFQGNSAPDKSGLPSDRFSAERTGGSVSTLTIQRTQQEDSAVYLCASSLWSRDGNTIYFGEGSWLTVV.

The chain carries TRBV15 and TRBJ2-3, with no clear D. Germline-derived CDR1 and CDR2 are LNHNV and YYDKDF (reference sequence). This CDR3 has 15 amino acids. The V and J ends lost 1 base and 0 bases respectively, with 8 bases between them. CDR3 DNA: TGTGCCACCAGCAGAGGAGTCTCTAGCACAGATACGCAGTATTTT. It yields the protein CATSRGVSSTDTQYF.

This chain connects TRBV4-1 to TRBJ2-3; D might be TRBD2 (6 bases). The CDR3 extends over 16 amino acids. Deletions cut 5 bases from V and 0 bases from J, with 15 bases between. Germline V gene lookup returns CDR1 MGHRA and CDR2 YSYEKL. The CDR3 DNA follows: TGCGCCAGCAGCATGCTCGTACTAGCTAGCACAGATACGCAGTATTTT. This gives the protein CASSMLVLASTDTQYF.

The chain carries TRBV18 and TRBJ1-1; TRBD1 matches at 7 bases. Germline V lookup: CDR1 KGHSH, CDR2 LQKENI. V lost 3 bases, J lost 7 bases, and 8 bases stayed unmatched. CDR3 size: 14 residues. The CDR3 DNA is TGTGCCAGCTCACCGCAACAGGGGTACAATGAAGCTTTCTTT. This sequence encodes CASSPQQGYNEAFF.

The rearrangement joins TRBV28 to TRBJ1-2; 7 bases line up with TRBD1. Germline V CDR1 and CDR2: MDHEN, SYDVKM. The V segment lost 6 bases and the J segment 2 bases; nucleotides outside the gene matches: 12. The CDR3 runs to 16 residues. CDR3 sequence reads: CASRQTLTGRNYGYTF. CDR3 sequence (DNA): TGTGCCAGCAGGCAGACACTGACAGGGCGGAACTATGGCTACACCTTC.

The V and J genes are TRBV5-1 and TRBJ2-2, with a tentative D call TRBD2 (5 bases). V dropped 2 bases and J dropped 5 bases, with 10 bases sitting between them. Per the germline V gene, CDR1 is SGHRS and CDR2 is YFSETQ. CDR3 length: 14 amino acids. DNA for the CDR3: TGCGCCAGCAGCTTTTCTAGCCGAACCGGGGAGCTGTTTTTT. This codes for CASSFSSRTGELFF.

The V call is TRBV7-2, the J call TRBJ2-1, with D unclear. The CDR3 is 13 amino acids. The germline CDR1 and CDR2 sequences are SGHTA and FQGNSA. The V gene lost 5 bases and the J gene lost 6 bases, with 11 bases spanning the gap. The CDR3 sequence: CASSNEPGNEQFF. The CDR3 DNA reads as TGTGCCAGCAGCAATGAACCGGGCAATGAGCAGTTCTTC.

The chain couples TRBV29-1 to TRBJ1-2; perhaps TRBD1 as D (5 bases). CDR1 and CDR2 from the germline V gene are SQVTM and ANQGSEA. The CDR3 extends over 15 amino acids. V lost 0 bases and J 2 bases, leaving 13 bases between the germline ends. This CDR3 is CSVEDVGAANYGYTF. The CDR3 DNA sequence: TGCAGCGTTGAAGATGTAGGGGCGGCCAACTATGGCTACACCTTC.

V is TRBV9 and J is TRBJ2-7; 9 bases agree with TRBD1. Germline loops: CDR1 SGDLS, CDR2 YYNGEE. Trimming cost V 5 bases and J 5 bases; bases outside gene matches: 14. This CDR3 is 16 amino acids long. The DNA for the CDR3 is TGTGCCAGCAGTCCAGAGGTGGGACAGGGTTCCCACGAGCAGTACTTC. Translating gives CASSPEVGQGSHEQYF.